These 2 T cell receptor beta chains originate from one sample sequenced in a study of Ad26.COV2.S vaccination and SARS-CoV-2 variants. Generated by immunoSEQ multiplex PCR, the TCRdb table keeps only in-frame clones and is missing some. The repertoire holds over 90,000 clones, with roughly 75% as singletons. Specimen: peripheral blood, collected after recovery from COVID-19. These receptors came from a human donor who had recovered from COVID-19.

This clone was seen just once. The rearrangement joins TRBV18 to TRBJ2-1; 10 bases fit TRBD1. CDR3 length: 16 amino acids. V lost 2 bases, J lost 8 bases, and 9 bases stayed unmatched. Germline-derived CDR1 and CDR2 are KGHSH and LQKENI. The CDR3 loop reads CASSPTAGQGSHEQFF. In nucleotides, the CDR3 is TGTGCCAGCTCACCAACGGCGGGACAGGGGTCCCATGAGCAGTTCTTC.

This clone was seen only once. The V call is TRBV27, the J call TRBJ2-3; no clear D. V lost 6 bases and J lost 1, with 5 bases in between. Germline lookup yields CDR1 MNHEY and CDR2 SMNVEV (reference sequence). CDR3 length equals 12 residues. Here the CDR3 DNA reads TGTGCCAGCAGAAGGGGCACAGATACGCAGTATTTT. This codes for CASRRGTDTQYF.